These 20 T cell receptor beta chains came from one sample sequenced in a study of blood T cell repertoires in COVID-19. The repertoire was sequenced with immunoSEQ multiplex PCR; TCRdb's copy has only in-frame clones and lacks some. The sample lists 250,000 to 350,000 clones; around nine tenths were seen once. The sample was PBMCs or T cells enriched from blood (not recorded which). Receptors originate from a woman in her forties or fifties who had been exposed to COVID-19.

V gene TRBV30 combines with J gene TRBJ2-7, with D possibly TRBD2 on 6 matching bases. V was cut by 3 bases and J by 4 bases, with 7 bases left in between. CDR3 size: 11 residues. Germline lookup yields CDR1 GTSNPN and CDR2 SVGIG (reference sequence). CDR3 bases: TGTGCCTGGAGGGACTATTACGAGCAGTACTTC. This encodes CAWRDYYEQYF.

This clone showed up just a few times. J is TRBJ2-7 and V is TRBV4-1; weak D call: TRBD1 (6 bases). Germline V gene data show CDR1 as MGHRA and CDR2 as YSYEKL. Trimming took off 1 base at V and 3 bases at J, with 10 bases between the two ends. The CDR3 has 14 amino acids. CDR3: CASSQAPTGYEQYF. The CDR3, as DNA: TGCGCCAGCAGCCAAGCCCCGACAGGCTACGAGCAGTACTTC.

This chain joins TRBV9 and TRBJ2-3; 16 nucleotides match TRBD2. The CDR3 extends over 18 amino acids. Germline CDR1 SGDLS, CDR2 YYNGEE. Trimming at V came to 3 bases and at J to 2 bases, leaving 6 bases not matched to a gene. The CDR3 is CASSAGTSGGDHTDTQYF. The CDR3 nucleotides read TGTGCCAGCAGCGCAGGGACTAGCGGGGGGGATCACACAGATACGCAGTATTTT.

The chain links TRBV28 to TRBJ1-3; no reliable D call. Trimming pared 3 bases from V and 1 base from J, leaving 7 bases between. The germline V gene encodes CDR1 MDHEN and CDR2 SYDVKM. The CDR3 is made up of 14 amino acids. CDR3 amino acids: CASSFSGSGNTIYF. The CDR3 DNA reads TGTGCCAGCAGTTTTTCGGGTTCTGGAAACACCATATATTTT.

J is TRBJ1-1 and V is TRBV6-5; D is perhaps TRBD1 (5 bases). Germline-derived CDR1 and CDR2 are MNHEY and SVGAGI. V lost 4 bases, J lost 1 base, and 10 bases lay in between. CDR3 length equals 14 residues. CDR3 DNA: TGTGCCAGCAGTTGGTTCGGACAGAACACTGAAGCTTTCTTT. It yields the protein CASSWFGQNTEAFF.

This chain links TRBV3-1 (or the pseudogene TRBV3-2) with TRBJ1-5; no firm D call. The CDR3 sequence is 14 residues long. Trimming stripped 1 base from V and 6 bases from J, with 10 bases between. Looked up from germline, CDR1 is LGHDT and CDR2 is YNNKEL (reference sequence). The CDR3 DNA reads TGTGCCAGCAGCCAAGCCGCCGGGGTTCAGCCCCAGCATTTT. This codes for CASSQAAGVQPQHF.

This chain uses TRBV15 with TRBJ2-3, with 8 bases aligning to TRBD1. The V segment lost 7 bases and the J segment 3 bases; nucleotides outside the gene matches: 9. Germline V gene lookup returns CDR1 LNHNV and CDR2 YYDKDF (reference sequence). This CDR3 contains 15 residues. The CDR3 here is CATTSGQGVTDTQYF. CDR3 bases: TGTGCCACCACTTCCGGACAGGGTGTGACAGATACGCAGTATTTT.

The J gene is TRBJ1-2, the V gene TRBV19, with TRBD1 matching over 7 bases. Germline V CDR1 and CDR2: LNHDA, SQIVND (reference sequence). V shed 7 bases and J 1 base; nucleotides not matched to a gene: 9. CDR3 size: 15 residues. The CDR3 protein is CASTLEGTVNYGYTF. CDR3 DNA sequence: TGTGCCAGTACCCTAGAAGGGACAGTTAACTATGGCTACACCTTC.

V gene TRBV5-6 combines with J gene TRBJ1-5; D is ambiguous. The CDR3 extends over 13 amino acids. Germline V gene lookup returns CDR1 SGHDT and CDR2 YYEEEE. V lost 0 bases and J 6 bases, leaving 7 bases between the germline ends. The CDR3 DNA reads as TGTGCCAGCAGCTTGGGGAGGGCTCAGCCCCAGCATTTT. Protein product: CASSLGRAQPQHF. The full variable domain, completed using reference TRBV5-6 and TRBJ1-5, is DAGVTQSPTHLIKTRGQQVTLRCSPKSGHDTVSWYQQALGQGPQFIFQYYEEEERQRGNFPDRFSGHQFPNYSSELNVNALLLGDSALYLCASSLGRAQPQHFGDGTRLSIL.

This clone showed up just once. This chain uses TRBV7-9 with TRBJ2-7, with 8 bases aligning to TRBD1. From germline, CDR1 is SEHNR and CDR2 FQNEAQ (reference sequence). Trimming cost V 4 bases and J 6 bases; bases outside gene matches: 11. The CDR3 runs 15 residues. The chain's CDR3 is CASSSRQGLAFEQYF. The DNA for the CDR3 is TGTGCCAGCAGCTCGCGACAGGGGCTCGCTTTCGAGCAGTACTTC.

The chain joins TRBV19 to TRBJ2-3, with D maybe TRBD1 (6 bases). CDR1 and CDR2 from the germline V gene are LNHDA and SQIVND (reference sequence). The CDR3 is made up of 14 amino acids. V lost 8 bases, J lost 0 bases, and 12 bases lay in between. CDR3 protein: CASVAQGSTDTQYF. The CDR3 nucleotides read TGTGCCAGTGTCGCGCAGGGGAGCACAGATACGCAGTATTTT.

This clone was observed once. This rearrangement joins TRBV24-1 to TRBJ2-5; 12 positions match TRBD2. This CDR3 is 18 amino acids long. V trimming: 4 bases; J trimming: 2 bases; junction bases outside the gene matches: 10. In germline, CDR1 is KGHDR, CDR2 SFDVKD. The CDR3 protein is CATSDALGLAGGQETQYF. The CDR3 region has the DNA TGTGCCACCAGTGACGCGTTAGGTCTAGCGGGGGGGCAAGAGACCCAGTACTTC.

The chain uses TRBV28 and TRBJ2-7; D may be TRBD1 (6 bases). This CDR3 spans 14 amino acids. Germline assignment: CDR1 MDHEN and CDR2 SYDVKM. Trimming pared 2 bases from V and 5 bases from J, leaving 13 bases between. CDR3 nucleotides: TGTGCCAGCAGTTTACTTGACAGGCTCCACGAGCAGTACTTC. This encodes CASSLLDRLHEQYF.

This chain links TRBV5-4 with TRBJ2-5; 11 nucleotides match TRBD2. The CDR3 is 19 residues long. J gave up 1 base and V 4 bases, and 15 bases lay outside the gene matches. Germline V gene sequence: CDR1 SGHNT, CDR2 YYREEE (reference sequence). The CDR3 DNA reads TGTGCCAGCAGCGTCGATATGGGGCTAGCGGGGGGCCCCCAAGAGACCCAGTACTTC. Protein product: CASSVDMGLAGGPQETQYF. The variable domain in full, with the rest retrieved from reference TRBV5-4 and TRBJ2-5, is ETGVTQSPTHLIKTRGQQVTLRCSSQSGHNTVSWYQQALGQGPQFIFQYYREEENGRGNFPPRFSGLQFPNYSSELNVNALELDDSALYLCASSVDMGLAGGPQETQYFGPGTRLLVL.

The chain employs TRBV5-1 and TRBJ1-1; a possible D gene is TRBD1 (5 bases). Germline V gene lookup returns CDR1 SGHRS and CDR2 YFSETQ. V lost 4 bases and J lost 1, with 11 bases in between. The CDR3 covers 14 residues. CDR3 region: CASSGPQGNTEAFF. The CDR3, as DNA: TGCGCCAGCAGCGGCCCCCAGGGGAACACTGAAGCTTTCTTT.

In DNA, the CDR3 is TGTGCCTGGAGTGTACAGGGGATTGGCAATCAGCCCCAGCATTTT. Translation gives CAWSVQGIGNQPQHF. J is TRBJ1-5 and V is TRBV30; 7 nucleotides agree with TRBD1. This CDR3 spans 15 amino acids. J was trimmed by 2 bases and V by 0 bases; bases with no gene match: 4. Per the germline V gene, CDR1 is GTSNPN and CDR2 is SVGIG (reference sequence).

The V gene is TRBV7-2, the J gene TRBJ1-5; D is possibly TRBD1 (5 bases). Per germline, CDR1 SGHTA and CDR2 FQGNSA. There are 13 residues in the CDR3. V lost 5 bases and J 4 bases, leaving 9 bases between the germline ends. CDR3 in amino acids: CASSIAGNQPQHF. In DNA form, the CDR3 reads TGTGCCAGCAGCATCGCAGGGAATCAGCCCCAGCATTTT.

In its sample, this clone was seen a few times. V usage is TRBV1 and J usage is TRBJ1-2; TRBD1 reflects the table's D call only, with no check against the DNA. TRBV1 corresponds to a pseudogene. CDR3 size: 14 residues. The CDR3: CTSSPRDNNYGYTF. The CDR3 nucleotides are TGCACCAGCAGCCCCCGGGACAATAACTATGGCTACACCTTC.

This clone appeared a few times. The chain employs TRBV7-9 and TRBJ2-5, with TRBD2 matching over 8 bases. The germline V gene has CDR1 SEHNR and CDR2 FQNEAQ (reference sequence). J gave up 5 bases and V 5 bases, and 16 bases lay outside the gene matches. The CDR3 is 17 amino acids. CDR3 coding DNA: TGTGCCAGCAGCGCACGTCTTGGCGGGGGGCCAGGGGAGACCCAGTACTTC. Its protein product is CASSARLGGGPGETQYF.

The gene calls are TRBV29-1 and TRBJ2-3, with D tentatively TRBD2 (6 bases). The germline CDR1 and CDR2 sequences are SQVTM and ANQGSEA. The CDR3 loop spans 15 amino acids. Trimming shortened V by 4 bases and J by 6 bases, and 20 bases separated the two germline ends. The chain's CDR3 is CSVAFAGSFRDTQYF. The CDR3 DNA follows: TGCAGCGTTGCGTTCGCGGGGAGCTTCAGGGATACGCAGTATTTT.